This TCR beta chain came from a study of blood T cell repertoires in COVID-19. This CDR3 region has 12 residues. Germline CDR1 MNHEY, CDR2 SVGAGI. Trimming took 6 bases from V and 4 from J, leaving 9 bases between them. Data came from immunoSEQ multiplex PCR; TCRdb stores just in-frame clones and leaves some out. The sample consists of 200,000 or so clones, about 85% of them appearing once. This clone appeared a single time. Sequenced sample: peripheral blood. This TCR was recovered from a person between 65 and 79 years old with COVID-19, enrolled during active disease. This chain links TRBV6-5 with TRBJ1-2; tentatively, D is TRBD1 (5 bases). In DNA form, the CDR3 reads TGTGCCAGCAGGGGACTCCGCTATGGCTACACCTTC. Amino acids: CASRGLRYGYTF.